The following is a T cell receptor beta chain sequence with its context. Additional DNA sequences in this sample encode the identical CDR3. Time point meaning: blood 2 weeks post-SBRT. Treatment reported: 15 Gy SBRT to primary tumor, nephrectomy 4 weeks later. This sample is part of a study of radiation and T cells in renal cell carcinoma. Germline V CDR1 and CDR2: SGDLS, YYNGEE. The CDR3 sequence is 12 residues long. V lost 0 bases, J lost 6 bases, and 5 bases lay in between. Repertoires were generated with immunoSEQ multiplex PCR, while TCRdb's copy carries only in-frame clones and drops some. Found here are tens of thousands of clones, about 80% of them singletons; the top ten hold less than 30%.

The rearrangement links TRBV9 to TRBJ2-3; no clear D. The source of this sequence is a woman aged 70-85 years with renal cell carcinoma. The sequenced sample was blood, obtained from a patient whose treatment included radiotherapy and nephrectomy. The CDR3 bases are TGTGCCAGCAGCGTAGGTGGGGATACGCAGTATTTT. This translates into CASSVGGDTQYF.